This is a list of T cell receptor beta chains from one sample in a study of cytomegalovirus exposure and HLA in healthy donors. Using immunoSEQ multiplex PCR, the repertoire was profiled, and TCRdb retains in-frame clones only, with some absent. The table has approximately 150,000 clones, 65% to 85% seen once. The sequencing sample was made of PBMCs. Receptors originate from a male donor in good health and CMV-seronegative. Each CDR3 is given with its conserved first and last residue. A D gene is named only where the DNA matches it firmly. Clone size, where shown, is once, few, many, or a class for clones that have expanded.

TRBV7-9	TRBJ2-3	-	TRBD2	CASSPTLTSGSPDTQYF	TGTGCCAGCAGCCCCACCCTTACTAGCGGGAGTCCAGATACGCAGTATTTT
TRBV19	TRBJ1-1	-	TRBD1	CASLQGATEAFF	TGTGCCAGTCTTCAGGGGGCGACTGAAGCTTTCTTT
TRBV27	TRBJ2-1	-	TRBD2	CASSWTSGPYNEQFF	TGTGCCAGCAGTTGGACTAGCGGGCCCTACAATGAGCAGTTCTTC
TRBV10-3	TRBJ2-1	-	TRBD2	CAISEPGGVAGRYNEQFF	TGTGCCATCAGTGAACCGGGGGGAGTAGCGGGTAGGTACAATGAGCAGTTCTTC
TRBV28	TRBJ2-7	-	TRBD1	CASSTPGQGGSYEQYF	TGTGCCAGCAGTACGCCGGGACAGGGGGGCTCCTACGAGCAGTACTTC
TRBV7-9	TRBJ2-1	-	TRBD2	CASSYGTSGPGVLF	TGTGCCAGCAGTTACGGGACTAGCGGGCCTGGCGTACTCTTC
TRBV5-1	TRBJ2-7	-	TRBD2	CASSLATSGGPRVGEQYF	TGCGCCAGCAGCTTGGCGACTAGCGGGGGGCCCCGCGTCGGCGAGCAGTACTTC
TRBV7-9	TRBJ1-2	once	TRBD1	CSSSFPGQGPGAGYTF	TGTTCCAGCAGCTTCCCGGGACAGGGACCGGGTGCTGGCTACACCTTC
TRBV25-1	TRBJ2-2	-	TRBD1	CASSGQGAVGELFF	TGTGCCAGCAGTGGACAGGGGGCGGTCGGGGAGCTGTTTTTT
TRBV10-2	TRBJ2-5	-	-	CASYEKTQYF	TGCGCCAGCTATGAGAAGACCCAGTACTTC
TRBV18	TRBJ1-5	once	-	CASSPGQGNQPQHF	TGTGCCAGCTCACCGGGGCAGGGCAATCAGCCCCAGCATTTT
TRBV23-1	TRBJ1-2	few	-	CASSQSRAGYTF	TGCGCCAGCAGTCAAAGCAGGGCTGGCTACACCTTC
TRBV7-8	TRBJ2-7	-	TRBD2	CASSSLGQREFHEQYF	TGTGCCAGCAGCTCGCTGGGCCAGCGGGAGTTCCACGAGCAGTACTTC